The clone carrying this TCR beta chain was seen a single time. The sample originates from a study of blood T cell repertoires in COVID-19. Study in general: Researchers got acute and convalescent COVID-19 samples from the United States, Italy and Spain. PBMCs, B-cell-depleted T cells, or T cells provided the cDNA or gDNA that made up the material.

Original analysis: Nucleated cell number was recorded as an estimate derived from reference gene primer amplification. Here immunoSEQ multiplex PCR was the method, and the copy in TCRdb shows in-frame clones only, minus some. V, J and clone size reflect that table, while D and trimming were determined from the DNA. The sample holds more than 95,000 clones; roughly 81% are singletons and the top ten take roughly 10%. V lost 1 base and J 2 bases, leaving 14 bases between the germline ends. Germline CDR1 and CDR2: SGHTA and FQGNSA. The CDR3 contains 17 residues. The clonotype was recovered from a woman between 65 and 79 years old with acute or convalescent COVID-19. What was sequenced was peripheral blood. The rearrangement uses TRBV7-2 and TRBJ2-2; D uncertain. In nucleotides, the CDR3 is TGTGCCAGCAGCTTAGATCGACTGCCGATAAACACCGGGGAGCTGTTTTTT. Translated: CASSLDRLPINTGELFF.